What follows are 29 T cell receptor beta chains derived from one specimen sequenced in a study of blood T cells in healthy people across ages. Combining a sample-barcoded 5' primer with a J-beta primer mix, a second PCR ran for 7 to 11 cycles. TCRdb reprocessed the 5' RACE reads with MiXCR, giving one entry per CDR3 protein. Of about 900,000 distinct CDR3 sequences in the sample, 45% to 50% were seen once. Sequenced input: blood. The source of these receptors is a man younger than 45 in good health.

The V and J genes are TRBV4-3 and TRBJ1-6, with TRBD1 as a possible D gene (5 bases). CDR1 and CDR2 (germline): LGHNA, YSLEER. The CDR3 covers 20 residues. Trimming left V 0 bases short and J 0 bases short, with 18 bases between. Written as DNA, the CDR3 is TGCGCCAGCAGCCAAGATCCCCAATCAGGGCTCAGCTCCTATAATTCACCCCTCCACTTT. Translating gives CASSQDPQSGLSSYNSPLHF.

The CDR3, as DNA: TGTGCCAGCAGCTTAGACAGGGGGTGGAACACTGAAGCTTTCTTT. Its translation is CASSLDRGWNTEAFF. The chain links TRBV7-9 to TRBJ1-1; the match to TRBD1 covers 8 bases. V gave up 1 base and J gave up 1 base; unmatched junction bases: 2. The CDR3 sequence is 15 residues long. CDR1 and CDR2 (germline): SEHNR, FQNEAQ (reference sequence). The whole variable domain, remainder taken from reference TRBV7-9 and TRBJ1-1, is DTGVSQNPRHKITKRGQNVTFRCDPISEHNRLYWYRQTLGQGPEFLTYFQNEAQLEKSRLLSDRFSAERPKGSFSTLEIQRTEQGDSAMYLCASSLDRGWNTEAFFGQGTRLTVV.

V usage is TRBV7-2 and J usage is TRBJ2-4, with 9 bases lining up with TRBD1. Germline V lookup: CDR1 SGHTA, CDR2 FQGNSA. After removal of 4 bases from V and 6 bases from J, the junction contained 13 bases not matched to a gene. The CDR3 is 17 amino acids. CDR3 bases: TGTGCCAGCAGCTCTAAATCGGACAGGGGTGCCCTAAACATTCAGTACTTC. Translating gives CASSSKSDRGALNIQYF. The full variable domain, its missing parts supplied by reference TRBV7-2 and TRBJ2-4, is GAGVSQSPSNKVTEKGKDVELRCDPISGHTALYWYRQSLGQGLEFLIYFQGNSAPDKSGLPSDRFSAERTGGSVSTLTIQRTQQEDSAVYLCASSSKSDRGALNIQYFGAGTRLSVL.

The J gene is TRBJ1-2, the V gene TRBV6-6; D ambiguous. The V gene lost 0 bases and the J gene lost 2 bases, with 10 bases spanning the gap. The germline gives CDR1 MNHNY, CDR2 SVGAGI (reference sequence). This CDR3 has 15 residues. The CDR3 region is CASSYSSGRNYGYTF. The CDR3 DNA is TGTGCCAGCAGTTACTCGAGCGGGAGAAACTATGGCTACACCTTC.

Here the CDR3 reads CASSLAIRETQYF. The CDR3 DNA reads as TGTGCCAGCAGCTTAGCCATACGGGAGACCCAGTACTTC. J is TRBJ2-5 and V is TRBV7-2; D is uncertain. Germline loops: CDR1 SGHTA, CDR2 FQGNSA. The CDR3 has 13 residues. V was clipped by 0 bases and J by 5 bases, with 7 bases between them.

The V call is TRBV15, the J call TRBJ2-7; 10 bases map to TRBD2. The CDR3 covers 18 residues. In germline, CDR1 is LNHNV, CDR2 YYDKDF (reference sequence). V shed 3 bases, J shed 1 base, and the junction held 12 bases outside the gene matches. The CDR3 DNA is TGTGCCACCAGCAGGGGACTACACGGGACTAGCGCTTCCTACGAGCAGTACTTC. Its translation: CATSRGLHGTSASYEQYF. Variable domain in full (rest from reference TRBV15 and TRBJ2-7): DAMVIQNPRYQVTQFGKPVTLSCSQTLNHNVMYWYQQKSSQAPKLLFHYYDKDFNNEADTPDNFQSRRPNTSFCFLDIRSPGLGDTAMYLCATSRGLHGTSASYEQYFGPGTRLTVT.

This clonotype was detected a few times. The chain uses TRBV20-1 and TRBJ1-1; D remains unclear. The CDR3 sequence is 13 residues long. V lost 0 bases and J lost 0, with 5 bases in between. Germline V gene data show CDR1 as DFQATT and CDR2 as SNEGSKA (reference sequence). The CDR3 loop reads CSAREGLNTEAFF. The CDR3 DNA sequence: TGCAGTGCTAGAGAGGGCCTGAACACTGAAGCTTTCTTT.

The chain joins TRBV7-9 to TRBJ2-1, with D perhaps given as TRBD1 or TRBD2 (5 bases each). The V gene lost 5 bases and the J gene lost 9 bases, with 17 bases spanning the gap. The germline gives CDR1 SEHNR, CDR2 FQNEAQ (reference sequence). The CDR3 contains 14 residues. The CDR3 loop reads CASSLQGPEGEQFF. The CDR3 DNA is TGTGCCAGCAGCCTTCAGGGCCCCGAGGGTGAGCAGTTCTTC.

This chain connects TRBV6-6 to TRBJ2-3; the D gene is possibly TRBD2 (6 bases). The germline V gene has CDR1 MNHNY and CDR2 SVGAGI (reference sequence). Between the trimmed V and J ends, which lost 2 bases and 1 base, there was a span of 7 bases. This CDR3 is built from 14 residues. The DNA for the CDR3 is TGTGCCAGCAGTTACCCTAGCGGCACAGATACGCAGTATTTT. Translation gives CASSYPSGTDTQYF.

In its sample, this clonotype was seen many times. The rearrangement links TRBV20-1 to TRBJ2-5, with D possibly TRBD1 on 5 matching bases. Trimming pared 2 bases from V and 4 bases from J, leaving 8 bases between. Germline V lookup: CDR1 DFQATT, CDR2 SNEGSKA (reference sequence). The CDR3 spans 12 residues. This CDR3 is CSARQGIETQYF. The CDR3 DNA is TGCAGTGCTAGACAGGGAATAGAGACCCAGTACTTC.

The chain joins TRBV3-1 to TRBJ2-7; 14 bases match TRBD2. The J call may be incorrect, as the DNA end agrees better with TRBJ2-5. Germline V gene sequence: CDR1 LGHDT, CDR2 YNNKEL (reference sequence). This CDR3 is 15 amino acids long. DNA of the CDR3: TGTGCCAGCAGCATGACTAGCGGGGGGGTGAAGACCCAGTACTTC. Protein sequence: CASSMTSGGVKTQYF.

There are a few counts of this clonotype. This chain links TRBV10-3 with TRBJ2-1, with 8 positions matching TRBD1. The CDR3 contains 13 residues. V was pared by 4 bases and J by 6 bases, with 2 bases of the junction left unmatched. Looked up from germline, CDR1 is ENHRY and CDR2 is SYGVKD. CDR3 nucleotide sequence: TGTGCCATCAGTGGGACAGGGCTCAATGAGCAGTTCTTC. It yields the protein CAISGTGLNEQFF.

In the case of this clonotype: Sequence at one end of the junction differs from germline and may be a read error. This sequence joins TRBV4-1 and TRBJ2-1; D possibly corresponds to TRBD1 (6 bases). CDR1 and CDR2 (germline): MGHRA, YSYEKL. The CDR3 length is 15 residues. As DNA, the CDR3 is TGCGTCAGCAACCAAGCGCCGACAGGTGGCAATGAGCAGTTCTTC. Translated: CVSNQAPTGGNEQFF.

This clonotype appeared a few times. J is TRBJ2-1 and V is TRBV25-1, with 11 bases lining up with TRBD2. Germline V gene lookup returns CDR1 MGHDK and CDR2 SYGVNS. The J segment lost 2 bases and the V segment lost 4 bases, leaving 4 bases of the junction unmatched. The CDR3 contains 16 residues. CDR3 nucleotide sequence: TGTGCCAGCAGTGGAGGGACTAGCGGAGCCTACAATGAGCAGTTCTTC. Translation: CASSGGTSGAYNEQFF.

The chain employs TRBV6-5 and TRBJ1-2; no definite D call. Germline V lookup: CDR1 MNHEY, CDR2 SVGAGI. The CDR3 extends over 12 amino acids. The V gene lost 2 bases and the J gene lost 8 bases, with 9 bases spanning the gap. For the CDR3, the DNA is TGTGCCAGCAGTTACGTAGGGTCCGGCTACACCTTC. Translation: CASSYVGSGYTF.

V is TRBV4-3 and J is TRBJ1-1; no reliable D call. CDR1 is LGHNA, CDR2 YSLEER, per germline. Trimming removed 4 bases at V and 1 base at J, with 13 bases between. The CDR3 is 15 residues long. The DNA of the CDR3 is TGCGCCAGCAGCCCGCTAAACCTACAGAACACTGAAGCTTTCTTT. Translation gives CASSPLNLQNTEAFF.

This clonotype was seen only a few times. This rearrangement joins TRBV3-1 to TRBJ2-1; 9 nucleotides align to TRBD2. The CDR3 length is 15 residues. Trimming at V came to 1 base and at J to 4 bases, leaving 2 bases not matched to a gene. The V gene's germline CDR1 is LGHDT and CDR2 YNNKEL (reference sequence). In nucleotides, the CDR3 is TGTGCCAGCAGCCAAGCCCTAGCGGGGTACAATGAGCAGTTCTTC. Translated: CASSQALAGYNEQFF.

The V call is TRBV2, the J call TRBJ2-3; D is undetermined. This CDR3 has 12 residues. Germline V gene sequence: CDR1 SNHLY, CDR2 FYNNEI. The V and J ends lost 7 bases and 4 bases respectively, with 9 bases between them. This CDR3 is CASKPGSDTQYF. The CDR3 nucleotides read TGTGCCAGCAAGCCGGGCTCAGATACGCAGTATTTT.

V and J are TRBV3-1 and TRBJ2-4, with D tentatively TRBD2 (5 bases). Germline V gene sequence: CDR1 LGHDT, CDR2 YNNKEL (reference sequence). This CDR3 spans 12 amino acids. Trimming pared 2 bases from V and 13 bases from J, leaving 12 bases between. The CDR3 reads CASSQPGREQYF. The CDR3 DNA is TGTGCCAGCAGCCAACCGGGAAGGGAGCAGTACTTC.

This chain connects TRBV6-4 to TRBJ2-5, with D perhaps TRBD1 (6 bases). Germline lookup yields CDR1 MRHNA and CDR2 SNTAGT. This CDR3 region has 16 residues. With 6 bases removed from V and 11 bases from J, the gap between germline ends came to 28 bases. CDR3: CASSPGGTLFNNEQYF. The CDR3 bases are TGTGCCAGCAGCCCTGGGGGCACACTGTTTAACAATGAGCAGTACTTC.

The table lists this clonotype with a few counts. The V gene is TRBV28, the J gene TRBJ2-3, with D perhaps matching TRBD1 or TRBD2 (5 bases each). Trimming took off 5 bases at V and 2 bases at J, with 14 bases between the two ends. The CDR3 runs 15 residues. Per germline, CDR1 MDHEN and CDR2 SYDVKM. The CDR3 nucleotides read TGTGCCAGCAGTCCCCGGGACCCCTACACAGATACGCAGTATTTT. It encodes CASSPRDPYTDTQYF. Variable domain in full (rest from reference TRBV28 and TRBJ2-3): DVKVTQSSRYLVKRTGEKVFLECVQDMDHENMFWYRQDPGLGLRLIYFSYDVKMKEKGDIPEGYSVSREKKERFSLILESASTNQTSMYLCASSPRDPYTDTQYFGPGTRLTVL.

A remark on this clonotype: It may be a read error: a sequence one base away is much more abundant. This rearrangement joins TRBV7-2 to TRBJ2-1; D tentatively reads TRBD1 or TRBD2 (5 bases each). The CDR3 is 14 amino acids. Germline V gene data show CDR1 as SGHTA and CDR2 as FQGNSA. The ends were cut back, 1 base at V and 9 bases at J, with 13 bases in the middle. CDR3 protein: CASSLGVRDGEQFF. The DNA for the CDR3 is TGTGCCAGCAGCTTAGGCGTAAGGGACGGTGAGCAGTTCTTC.

In DNA, the CDR3 is TGTGCCAGCAGTAGAGTGGTATCAGCGGTCAACACTGAAGCTTTCTTT. This sequence encodes CASSRVVSAVNTEAFF. The chain recombines TRBV12-3 or TRBV12-4 with TRBJ1-1; unclear D gene. This CDR3 is 16 amino acids long. V was pared by 5 bases and J by 2 bases, with 18 bases between.

This rearrangement joins TRBV3-1 to TRBJ2-5; possibly TRBD2 for D (7 bases). Trimming shortened V by 6 bases and J by 2 bases, and 16 bases separated the two germline ends. The CDR3 consists of 15 residues. Germline lookup yields CDR1 LGHDT and CDR2 YNNKEL (reference sequence). CDR3 DNA: TGTGCCAGCAGTCCTTGGGGGGGGGCGCAAGAGACCCAGTACTTC. Translating it yields CASSPWGGAQETQYF.

This clonotype was counted a few times. The CDR3 region has the DNA TGTGCCAGCAGTTTACAATCTGGGGCCAACGTCCTGACTTTC. This sequence encodes CASSLQSGANVLTF. V and J are TRBV12-3 or TRBV12-4 and TRBJ2-6; D call uncertain. Deletions cut 2 bases from V and 1 base from J, with 3 bases between. This CDR3 spans 14 amino acids.

The V gene is TRBV14, the J gene TRBJ1-2, with D hard to call. The CDR3 length is 16 residues. V was shortened by 0 bases and J by 1 base, with 12 bases between the two germline ends. Germline V gives CDR1 SGHDN, CDR2 FVKESK. The CDR3 DNA reads TGTGCCAGCAGCCAAGATGGCCCCCGGTTTAACTATGGCTACACCTTC. Residues: CASSQDGPRFNYGYTF. Looking up the rest from reference TRBV14 and TRBJ1-2 gives the full variable domain: EAGVTQFPSHSVIEKGQTVTLRCDPISGHDNLYWYRRVMGKEIKFLLHFVKESKQDESGMPNNRFLAERTGGTYSTLKVQPAELEDSGVYFCASSQDGPRFNYGYTFGSGTRLTVV.

The chain joins TRBV6-6 to TRBJ1-5; tentatively, D is TRBD1 (6 bases). The V gene lost 2 bases and the J gene lost 2 bases, with 10 bases spanning the gap. Germline lookup yields CDR1 MNHNY and CDR2 SVGAGI (reference sequence). The CDR3 contains 15 residues. CDR3 coding DNA: TGTGCCAGCAGTTACGCAACAGGGCGCAATCAGCCCCAGCATTTT. It is translated as CASSYATGRNQPQHF.

This chain connects TRBV4-2 to TRBJ2-1; 7 bases are a match to TRBD2. From germline, CDR1 is LGHNA and CDR2 YNFKEQ. J gave up 6 bases and V 3 bases, and 17 bases lay outside the gene matches. The CDR3 is 18 residues long. The CDR3 sequence: CASSQGFPGTGTTNEQFF. DNA for the CDR3: TGTGCCAGCAGCCAGGGATTCCCCGGAACCGGGACTACCAATGAGCAGTTCTTC.

This clonotype was detected only a few times. V gene TRBV20-1 combines with J gene TRBJ2-1, with TRBD1 identical over 11 bases. V shed 5 bases, J shed 9 bases, and the junction held 9 bases outside the gene matches. CDR1 DFQATT and CDR2 SNEGSKA come from the germline V gene (reference sequence). The CDR3 totals 14 residues. The CDR3 nucleotides are TGCAGTGCTTGGACAGGGGGCCTCAAAAGTGAGCAGTTCTTC. It translates to CSAWTGGLKSEQFF.